The sequence of this T cell receptor (beta chain) was determined in a study of T cell responses to AZD1222 COVID-19 vaccine. As to this clone: The antigen is undetermined.

The method was immunoSEQ multiplex PCR; TCRdb's version includes in-frame clones alone and lacks a portion of them. In the table there are some 120,000 clones, 93% of which are singletons. Germline values: CDR1 MNHEY, CDR2 SVGAGI. Trimming left V 7 bases short and J 2 bases short, with 11 bases between. The CDR3 is 13 residues long. Study-level findings and limits: Clonal diversity was possibly underestimated, and white British individuals and females predominated among donors.

The chain is built from TRBV6-5 and TRBJ2-5; a possible D gene is TRBD2 (6 bases). The TCR originated in an adult in good health. Source: peripheral blood, taken on day 0 of AZD1222 vaccination. CDR3 protein: CASTRDLQETQYF. CDR3 nucleotide sequence: TGTGCCAGCACCAGGGACTTACAAGAGACCCAGTACTTC.